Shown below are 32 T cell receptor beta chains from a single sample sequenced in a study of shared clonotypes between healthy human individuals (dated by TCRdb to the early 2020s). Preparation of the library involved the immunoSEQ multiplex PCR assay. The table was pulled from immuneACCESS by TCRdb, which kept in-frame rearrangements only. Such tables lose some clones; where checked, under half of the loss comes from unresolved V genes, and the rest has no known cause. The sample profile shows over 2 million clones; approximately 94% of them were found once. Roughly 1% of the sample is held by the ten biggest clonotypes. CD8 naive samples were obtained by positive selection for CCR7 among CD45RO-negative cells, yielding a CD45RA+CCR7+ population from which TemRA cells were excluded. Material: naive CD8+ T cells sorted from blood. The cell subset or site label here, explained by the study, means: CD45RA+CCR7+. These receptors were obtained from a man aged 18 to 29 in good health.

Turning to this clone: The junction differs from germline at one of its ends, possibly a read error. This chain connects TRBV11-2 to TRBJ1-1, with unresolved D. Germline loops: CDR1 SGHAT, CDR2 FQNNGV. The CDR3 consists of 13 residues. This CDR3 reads CASSLNGLSTVLF. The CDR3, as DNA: TGTGCCAGCAGCTTAAATGGATTAAGCACCGTACTCTTT.

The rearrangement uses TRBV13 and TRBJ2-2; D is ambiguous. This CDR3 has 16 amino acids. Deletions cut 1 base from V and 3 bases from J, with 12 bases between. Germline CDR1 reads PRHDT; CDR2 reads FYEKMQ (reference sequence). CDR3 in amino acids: CASSLDPMMDTGELFF. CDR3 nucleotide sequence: TGTGCCAGCAGCTTAGACCCGATGATGGACACCGGGGAGCTGTTTTTT.

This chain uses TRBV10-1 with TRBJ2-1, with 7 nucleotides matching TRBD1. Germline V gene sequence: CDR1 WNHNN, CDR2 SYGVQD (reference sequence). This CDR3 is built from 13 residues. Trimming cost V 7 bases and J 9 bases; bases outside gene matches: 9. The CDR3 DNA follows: TGCGCCAGCACCTCGGGACAGAAAAGTGAGCAGTTCTTC. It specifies CASTSGQKSEQFF.

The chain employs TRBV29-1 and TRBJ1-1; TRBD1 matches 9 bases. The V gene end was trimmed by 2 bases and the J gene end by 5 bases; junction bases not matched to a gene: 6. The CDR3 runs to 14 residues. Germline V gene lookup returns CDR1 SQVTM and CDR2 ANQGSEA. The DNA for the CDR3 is TGCAGCGTTGAACCGGGGGACAGGGTTACTGAAGCTTTCTTT. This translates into CSVEPGDRVTEAFF.

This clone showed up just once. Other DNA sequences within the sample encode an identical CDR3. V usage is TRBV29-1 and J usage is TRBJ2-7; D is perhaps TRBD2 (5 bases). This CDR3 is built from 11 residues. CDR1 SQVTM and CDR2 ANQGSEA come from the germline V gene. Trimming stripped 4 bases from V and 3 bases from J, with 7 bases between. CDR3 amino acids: CSVGAGYEQYF. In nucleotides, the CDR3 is TGCAGCGTTGGGGCGGGCTACGAGCAGTACTTC.

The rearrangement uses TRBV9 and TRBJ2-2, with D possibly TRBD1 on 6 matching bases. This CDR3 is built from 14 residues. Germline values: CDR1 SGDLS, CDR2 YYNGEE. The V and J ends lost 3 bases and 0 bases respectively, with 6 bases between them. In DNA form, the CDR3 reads TGTGCCAGCAGCGGGGACACGAACACCGGGGAGCTGTTTTTT. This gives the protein CASSGDTNTGELFF.

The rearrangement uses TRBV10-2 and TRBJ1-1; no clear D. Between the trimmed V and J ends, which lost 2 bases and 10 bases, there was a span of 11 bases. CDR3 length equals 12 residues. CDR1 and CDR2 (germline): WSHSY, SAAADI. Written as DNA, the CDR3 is TGCGCCAGCAGTGAGGTGATCCCTTTAGCTTTCTTT. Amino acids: CASSEVIPLAFF.

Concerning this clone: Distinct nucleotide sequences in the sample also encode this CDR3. The CDR3: CSVVRGDTEAFF. CDR3 DNA: TGCAGCGTTGTTCGGGGGGACACTGAAGCTTTCTTT. The rearrangement links TRBV29-1 to TRBJ1-1; a weak D match, TRBD1 (5 bases). The CDR3 has 12 amino acids. Germline V CDR1 and CDR2: SQVTM, ANQGSEA. V lost 4 bases to trimming and J lost 3 bases, with 9 bases between them.

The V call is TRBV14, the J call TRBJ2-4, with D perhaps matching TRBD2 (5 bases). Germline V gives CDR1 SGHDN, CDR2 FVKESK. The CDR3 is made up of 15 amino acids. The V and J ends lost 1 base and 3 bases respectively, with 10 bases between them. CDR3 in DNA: TGTGCCAGCAGCCAAGGGACTGCCTTCAAAAACATTCAGTACTTC. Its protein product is CASSQGTAFKNIQYF.

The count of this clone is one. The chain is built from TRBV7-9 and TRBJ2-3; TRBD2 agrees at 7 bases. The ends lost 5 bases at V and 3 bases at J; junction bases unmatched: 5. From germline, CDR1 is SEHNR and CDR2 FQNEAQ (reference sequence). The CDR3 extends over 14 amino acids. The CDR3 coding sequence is TGTGCCAGCAGCACGACGCGGGGGACAGATACGCAGTATTTT. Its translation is CASSTTRGTDTQYF.

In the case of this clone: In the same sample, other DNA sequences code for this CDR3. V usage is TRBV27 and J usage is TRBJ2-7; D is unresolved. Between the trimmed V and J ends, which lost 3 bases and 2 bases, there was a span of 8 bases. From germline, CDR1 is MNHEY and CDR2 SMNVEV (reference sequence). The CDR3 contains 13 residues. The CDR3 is CASSFGRPYEQYF. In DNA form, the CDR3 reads TGTGCCAGCAGTTTCGGCAGGCCCTACGAGCAGTACTTC.

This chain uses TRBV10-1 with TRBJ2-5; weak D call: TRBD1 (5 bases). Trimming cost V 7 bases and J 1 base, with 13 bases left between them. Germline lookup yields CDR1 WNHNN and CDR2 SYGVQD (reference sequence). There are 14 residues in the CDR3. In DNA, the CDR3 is TGCGCCAGCACCTGGGTGGGGCCCCAAGAGACCCAGTACTTC. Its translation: CASTWVGPQETQYF.

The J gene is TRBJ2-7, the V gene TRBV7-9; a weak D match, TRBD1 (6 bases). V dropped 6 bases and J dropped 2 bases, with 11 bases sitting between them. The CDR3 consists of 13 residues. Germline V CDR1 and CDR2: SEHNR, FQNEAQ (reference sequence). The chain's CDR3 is CASSRTDPYEQYF. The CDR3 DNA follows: TGTGCCAGCAGTCGGACAGACCCCTACGAGCAGTACTTC. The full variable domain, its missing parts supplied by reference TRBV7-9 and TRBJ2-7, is DTGVSQNPRHKITKRGQNVTFRCDPISEHNRLYWYRQTLGQGPEFLTYFQNEAQLEKSRLLSDRFSAERPKGSFSTLEIQRTEQGDSAMYLCASSRTDPYEQYFGPGTRLTVT.

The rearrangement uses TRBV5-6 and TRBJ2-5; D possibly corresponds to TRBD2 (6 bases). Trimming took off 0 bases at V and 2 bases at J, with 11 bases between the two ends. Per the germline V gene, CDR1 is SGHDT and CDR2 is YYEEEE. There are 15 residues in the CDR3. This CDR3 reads CASSLARDSQETQYF. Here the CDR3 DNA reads TGTGCCAGCAGCTTGGCCCGGGACTCTCAAGAGACCCAGTACTTC.

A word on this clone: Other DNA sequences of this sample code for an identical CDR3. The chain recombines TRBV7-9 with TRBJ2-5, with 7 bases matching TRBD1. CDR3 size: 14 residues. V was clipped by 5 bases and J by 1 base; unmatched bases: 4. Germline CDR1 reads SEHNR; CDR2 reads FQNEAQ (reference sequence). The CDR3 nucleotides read TGTGCCAGCAGCCCCACAGGGGCCCAAGAGACCCAGTACTTC. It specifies CASSPTGAQETQYF.

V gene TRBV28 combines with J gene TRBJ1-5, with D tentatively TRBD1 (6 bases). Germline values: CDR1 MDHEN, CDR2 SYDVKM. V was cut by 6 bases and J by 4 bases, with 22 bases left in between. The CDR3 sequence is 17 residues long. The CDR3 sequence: CASSRGRWGIGNQPQHF. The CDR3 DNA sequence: TGTGCCAGCAGCCGGGGGCGGTGGGGTATCGGGAATCAGCCCCAGCATTTT.

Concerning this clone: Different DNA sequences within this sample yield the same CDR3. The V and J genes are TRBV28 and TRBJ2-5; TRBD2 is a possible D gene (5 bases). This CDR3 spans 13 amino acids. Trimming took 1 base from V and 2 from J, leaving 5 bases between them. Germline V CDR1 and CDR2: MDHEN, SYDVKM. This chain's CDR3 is CASSLSGQETQYF. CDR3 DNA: TGTGCCAGCAGTTTATCGGGACAAGAGACCCAGTACTTC.

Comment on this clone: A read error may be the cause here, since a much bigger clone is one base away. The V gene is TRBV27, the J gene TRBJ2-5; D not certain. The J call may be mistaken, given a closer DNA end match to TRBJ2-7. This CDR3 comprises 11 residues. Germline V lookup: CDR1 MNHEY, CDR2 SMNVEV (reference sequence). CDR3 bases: TGTGCCAGCAGTTCCACCTACGAGCAGTACTTC. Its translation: CASSSTYEQYF.

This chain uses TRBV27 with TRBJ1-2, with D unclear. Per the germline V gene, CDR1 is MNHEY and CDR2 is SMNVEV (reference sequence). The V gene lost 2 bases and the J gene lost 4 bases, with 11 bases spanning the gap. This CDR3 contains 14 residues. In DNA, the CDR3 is TGTGCCAGCAGTTTAAACCTGGCGTCCTATGGCTACACCTTC. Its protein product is CASSLNLASYGYTF.

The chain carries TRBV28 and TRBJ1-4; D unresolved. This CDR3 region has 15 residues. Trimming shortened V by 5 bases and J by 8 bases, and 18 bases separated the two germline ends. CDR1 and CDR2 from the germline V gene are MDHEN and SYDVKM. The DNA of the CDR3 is TGTGCCAGCAGTAACCCCACGGGAGGGCAGGAAAAACTGTTTTTT. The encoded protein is CASSNPTGGQEKLFF.

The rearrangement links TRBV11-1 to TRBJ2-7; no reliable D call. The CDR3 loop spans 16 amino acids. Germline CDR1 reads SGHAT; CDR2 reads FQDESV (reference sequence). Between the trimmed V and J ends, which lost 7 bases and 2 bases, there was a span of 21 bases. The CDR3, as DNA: TGTGCCAGCATGGTTCGGTTAGGCGGATCCCCCTACGAGCAGTACTTC. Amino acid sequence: CASMVRLGGSPYEQYF.

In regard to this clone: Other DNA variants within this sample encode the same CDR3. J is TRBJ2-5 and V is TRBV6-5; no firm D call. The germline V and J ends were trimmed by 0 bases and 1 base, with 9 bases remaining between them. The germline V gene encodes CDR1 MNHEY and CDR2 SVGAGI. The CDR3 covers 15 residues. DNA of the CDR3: TGTGCCAGCAGTTACTCGGCAGGCAGCCAAGAGACCCAGTACTTC. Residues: CASSYSAGSQETQYF.

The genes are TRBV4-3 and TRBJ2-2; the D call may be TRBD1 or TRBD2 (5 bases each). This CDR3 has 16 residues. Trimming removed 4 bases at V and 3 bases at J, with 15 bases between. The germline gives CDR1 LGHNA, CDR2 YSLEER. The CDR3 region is CASSPGGGAYTGELFF. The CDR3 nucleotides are TGCGCCAGCAGCCCAGGTGGGGGAGCGTACACCGGGGAGCTGTTTTTT.

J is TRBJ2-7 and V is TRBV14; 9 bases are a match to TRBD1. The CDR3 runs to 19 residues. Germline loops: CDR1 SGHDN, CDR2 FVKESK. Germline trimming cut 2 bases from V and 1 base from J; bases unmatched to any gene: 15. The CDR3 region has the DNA TGTGCCAGCAGCCAACGCCCTGGCCTCCACAGGGGGCTTTCCTACGAGCAGTACTTC. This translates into CASSQRPGLHRGLSYEQYF.

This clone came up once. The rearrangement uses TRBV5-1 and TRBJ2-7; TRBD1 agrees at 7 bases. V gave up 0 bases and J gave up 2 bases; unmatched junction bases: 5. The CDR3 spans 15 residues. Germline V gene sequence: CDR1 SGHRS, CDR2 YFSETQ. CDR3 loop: CASSLGTGSTYEQYF. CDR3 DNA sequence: TGCGCCAGCAGCTTGGGGACAGGCAGTACCTACGAGCAGTACTTC.

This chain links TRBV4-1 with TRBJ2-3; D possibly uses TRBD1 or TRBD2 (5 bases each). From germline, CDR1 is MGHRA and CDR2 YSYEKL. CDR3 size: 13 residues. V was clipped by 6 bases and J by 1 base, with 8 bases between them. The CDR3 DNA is TGCGCCAGCAGTATGGGGGGCACAGATACGCAGTATTTT. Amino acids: CASSMGGTDTQYF.

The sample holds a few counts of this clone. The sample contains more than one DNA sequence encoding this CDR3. The CDR3: CASSYTGELFF. The CDR3 region has the DNA TGTGCCAGCAGTTACACCGGGGAGCTGTTTTTT. The V and J genes are TRBV28 and TRBJ2-2; the D is unclear. The CDR3 covers 11 residues. In germline, CDR1 is MDHEN, CDR2 SYDVKM. The V and J ends lost 4 bases and 3 bases respectively, with 0 bases between them. Full variable domain (remainder filled in from reference TRBV28 and TRBJ2-2): DVKVTQSSRYLVKRTGEKVFLECVQDMDHENMFWYRQDPGLGLRLIYFSYDVKMKEKGDIPEGYSVSREKKERFSLILESASTNQTSMYLCASSYTGELFFGEGSRLTVL.

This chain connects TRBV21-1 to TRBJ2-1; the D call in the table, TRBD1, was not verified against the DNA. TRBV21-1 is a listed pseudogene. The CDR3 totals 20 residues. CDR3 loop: CASSKFRGELLQSSYNEQFF. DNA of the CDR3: TGTGCCAGCAGCAAATTCAGGGGCGAATTGCTCCAGAGCTCCTACAATGAGCAGTTCTTC.

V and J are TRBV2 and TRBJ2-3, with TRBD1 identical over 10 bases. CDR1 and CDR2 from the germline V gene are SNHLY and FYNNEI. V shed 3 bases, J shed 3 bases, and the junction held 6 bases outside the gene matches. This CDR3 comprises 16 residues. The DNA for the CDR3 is TGTGCCAGCAGTGACTCGACAGGGGGCGAAACAGATACGCAGTATTTT. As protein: CASSDSTGGETDTQYF.

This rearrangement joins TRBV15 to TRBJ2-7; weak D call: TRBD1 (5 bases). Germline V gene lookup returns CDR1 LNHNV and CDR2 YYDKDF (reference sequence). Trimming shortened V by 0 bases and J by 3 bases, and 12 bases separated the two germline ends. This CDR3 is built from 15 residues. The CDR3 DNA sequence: TGTGCCACCAGCAGAGATAAGCCAGGGTACTACGAGCAGTACTTC. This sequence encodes CATSRDKPGYYEQYF.

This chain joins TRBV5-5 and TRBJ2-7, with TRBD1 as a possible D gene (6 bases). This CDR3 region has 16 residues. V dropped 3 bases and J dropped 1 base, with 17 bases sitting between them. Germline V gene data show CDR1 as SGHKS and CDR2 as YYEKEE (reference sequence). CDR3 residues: CASSSTRQALSYEQYF. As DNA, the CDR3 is TGTGCCAGCAGCTCGACCAGACAGGCACTATCCTACGAGCAGTACTTC.

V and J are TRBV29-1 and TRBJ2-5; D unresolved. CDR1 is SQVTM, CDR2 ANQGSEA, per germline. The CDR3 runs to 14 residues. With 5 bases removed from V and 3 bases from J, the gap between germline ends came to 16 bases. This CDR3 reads CSVTPYATKETQYF. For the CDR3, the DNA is TGCAGCGTTACCCCTTATGCAACTAAAGAGACCCAGTACTTC. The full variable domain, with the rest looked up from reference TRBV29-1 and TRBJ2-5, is SAVISQKPSRDICQRGTSLTIQCQVDSQVTMMFWYRQQPGQSLTLIATANQGSEATYESGFVIDKFPISRPNLTFSTLTVSNMSPEDSSIYLCSVTPYATKETQYFGPGTRLLVL.